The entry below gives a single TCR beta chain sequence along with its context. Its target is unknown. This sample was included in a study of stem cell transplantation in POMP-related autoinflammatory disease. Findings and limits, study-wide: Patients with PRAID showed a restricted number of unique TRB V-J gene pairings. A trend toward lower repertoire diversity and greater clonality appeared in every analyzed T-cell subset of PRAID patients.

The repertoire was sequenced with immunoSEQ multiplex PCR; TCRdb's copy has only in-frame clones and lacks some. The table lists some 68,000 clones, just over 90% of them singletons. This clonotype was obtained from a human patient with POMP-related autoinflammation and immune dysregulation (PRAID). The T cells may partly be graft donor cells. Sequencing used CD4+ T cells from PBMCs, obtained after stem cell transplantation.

CDR3 loop: CASSISDRGETQYF. CDR3 sequence (DNA): TGTGCCAGTAGTATCTCGGACAGGGGCGAGACCCAGTACTTC. This rearrangement joins TRBV19 to TRBJ2-5, with 9 bases aligning to TRBD1. V was clipped by 3 bases and J by 5 bases; unmatched bases: 4. The germline V gene encodes CDR1 LNHDA and CDR2 SQIVND (reference sequence). This CDR3 comprises 14 residues.